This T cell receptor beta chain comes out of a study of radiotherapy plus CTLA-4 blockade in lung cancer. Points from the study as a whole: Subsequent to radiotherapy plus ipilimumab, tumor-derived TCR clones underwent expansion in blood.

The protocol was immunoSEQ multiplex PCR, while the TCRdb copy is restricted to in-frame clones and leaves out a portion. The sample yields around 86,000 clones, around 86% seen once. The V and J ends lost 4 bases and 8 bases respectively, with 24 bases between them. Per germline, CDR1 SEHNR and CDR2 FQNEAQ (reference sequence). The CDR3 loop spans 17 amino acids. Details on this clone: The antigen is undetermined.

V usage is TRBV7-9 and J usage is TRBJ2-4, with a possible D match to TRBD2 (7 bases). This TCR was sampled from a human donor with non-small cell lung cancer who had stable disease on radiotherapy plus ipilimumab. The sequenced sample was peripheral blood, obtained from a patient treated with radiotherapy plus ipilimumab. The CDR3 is CASSSPRTGGGHDIQYF. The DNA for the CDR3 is TGTGCCAGCAGCTCCCCCCGAACTGGGGGGGGGCATGACATTCAGTACTTC.